Presented here are 10 T cell receptor beta chains from one specimen sequenced in a study of a mutant IDH1 vaccine in newly diagnosed glioma. Time point specified: baseline, week 1 (first vaccination visit). The treatment: pre-vaccination baseline after standard-of-care therapy. The table came from immunoSEQ multiplex PCR; TCRdb's copy has only in-frame clones and leaves some out. The sample records nearly 70,000 clones, approximately 85% being singletons. The source material was PBMCs, sampled from a glioma patient treated with radiotherapy, temozolomide or both. The origin of the receptors is a man in his fifties or sixties with glioma.

This clone has only one observation. This chain uses TRBV5-4 with TRBJ2-2, with TRBD1 matching 7 bases. The CDR3 runs 14 residues. V shed 4 bases and J 3 bases; nucleotides not matched to a gene: 3. Germline V gene sequence: CDR1 SGHNT, CDR2 YYREEE (reference sequence). The CDR3 region has the DNA TGTGCCAGCAGCGACAGGGTAGACACCGGGGAGCTGTTTTTT. As protein: CASSDRVDTGELFF. The full variable domain, rest sourced from reference TRBV5-4 and TRBJ2-2, is ETGVTQSPTHLIKTRGQQVTLRCSSQSGHNTVSWYQQALGQGPQFIFQYYREEENGRGNFPPRFSGLQFPNYSSELNVNALELDDSALYLCASSDRVDTGELFFGEGSRLTVL.

The chain carries TRBV28 and TRBJ2-6; the D gene is possibly TRBD2 (6 bases). The germline gives CDR1 MDHEN, CDR2 SYDVKM. The CDR3 spans 15 residues. With 7 bases removed from V and 2 bases from J, the gap between germline ends came to 12 bases. This CDR3 is CASTRGGPGANVLTF. The CDR3 DNA is TGTGCCAGCACCCGCGGAGGGCCTGGGGCCAACGTCCTGACTTTC.

The V call is TRBV23-1, the J call TRBJ2-7; 12 bases align to TRBD1. TRBV23-1 is treated as an ORF (open reading frame) with a function not yet certain. The CDR3 is 19 residues long. The V gene end was trimmed by 0 bases and the J gene end by 5 bases; junction bases not matched to a gene: 14. In nucleotides, the CDR3 is TGCGCCAGCAGTCAATCCTACGGGACAGGGGGCTGTGTGGCCGACGAGCAGTACTTC. This sequence encodes CASSQSYGTGGCVADEQYF.

In its sample, this clone was seen a few times. The chain is built from TRBV5-4 and TRBJ2-1; the match to TRBD2 covers 10 bases. The V gene's germline CDR1 is SGHNT and CDR2 YYREEE (reference sequence). V lost 3 bases to trimming and J lost 1 base; unmatched junction nucleotides: 7. This CDR3 has 17 residues. The CDR3 is CASSSGTSDRSYNEQFF. CDR3 DNA: TGTGCCAGCAGCTCAGGGACTAGCGATCGGTCCTACAATGAGCAGTTCTTC.

The chain uses TRBV7-8 and TRBJ1-2; D gene ambiguous. Germline CDR1 SGHVS, CDR2 FQNEAQ. The CDR3 covers 13 residues. Trimming took 3 bases from V and 2 from J, leaving 7 bases between them. CDR3 in DNA: TGTGCCAGCAGCTTCCGGAGAAACTATGGCTACACCTTC. This sequence encodes CASSFRRNYGYTF.

This sequence joins TRBV27 and TRBJ2-2; 8 nucleotides align to TRBD2. Per the germline V gene, CDR1 is MNHEY and CDR2 is SMNVEV (reference sequence). The CDR3 sequence is 15 residues long. With 3 bases clipped from V and 4 bases from J, the junction kept 4 bases outside the gene matches. The CDR3 loop is CASSFSGGFTGELFF. CDR3 DNA sequence: TGTGCCAGCAGTTTCAGCGGGGGTTTCACCGGGGAGCTGTTTTTT.

This chain joins TRBV30 and TRBJ2-3, with unresolved D. This CDR3 is built from 16 residues. V was trimmed by 3 bases and J by 2 bases, leaving 18 bases between them. Germline CDR1 GTSNPN, CDR2 SVGIG (reference sequence). Here the CDR3 reads CAWSPSPRRLTDTQYF. The CDR3 nucleotides are TGTGCCTGGAGCCCATCCCCGAGACGGCTCACAGATACGCAGTATTTT.

The chain carries TRBV14 and TRBJ2-7; D may be TRBD2 (6 bases). V was pared by 1 base and J by 2 bases, with 12 bases between. CDR3 length equals 15 residues. Germline CDR1 SGHDN, CDR2 FVKESK. The CDR3 loop reads CASSQGSGPPYEQYF. CDR3 nucleotide sequence: TGTGCCAGCAGCCAAGGAAGCGGGCCCCCCTACGAGCAGTACTTC.

This clone was seen a handful of times. V gene TRBV14 combines with J gene TRBJ1-1, with D perhaps TRBD1 (5 bases). The CDR3 is 13 residues long. Trimming pared 6 bases from V and 4 bases from J, leaving 12 bases between. In germline, CDR1 is SGHDN, CDR2 FVKESK. The CDR3 DNA is TGTGCCAGCAGACATCAGGGTCTCACTGAAGCTTTCTTT. It is translated as CASRHQGLTEAFF.

The chain employs TRBV19 and TRBJ1-5, with D possibly TRBD1 on 6 matching bases. With 5 bases removed from V and 2 bases from J, the gap between germline ends came to 10 bases. The CDR3 runs 14 residues. Per germline, CDR1 LNHDA and CDR2 SQIVND (reference sequence). CDR3 in amino acids: CASSLRGGNQPQHF. The CDR3 bases are TGTGCCAGTAGTCTGAGGGGGGGCAATCAGCCCCAGCATTTT.